Reported below is one T cell receptor beta chain. The CDR3 length is 16 residues. V was trimmed by 0 bases and J by 8 bases, leaving 17 bases between them. Germline V gene lookup returns CDR1 SGHRS and CDR2 YFSETQ. This sample is part of a study of cytomegalovirus exposure and HLA in healthy donors. Healthy people donating bone marrow made up the donors. The PCR contained 60 Vbeta and 13 Jbeta primers. The data were produced by immunoSEQ multiplex PCR, yet TCRdb's version contains in-frame clones alone and is incomplete. The sample lists tens of thousands of clones; approximately 77% were seen once. The receptor was derived from a woman aged 40 to 55 in good health and CMV-seropositive. V and J are TRBV5-1 and TRBJ1-4; weak D call: TRBD1 (5 bases). Sequenced: PBMCs. DNA for the CDR3: TGCGCCAGCAGCTTGGCGGTCGGGCAGGGTAGGGAAAAACTGTTTTTT. As protein: CASSLAVGQGREKLFF.